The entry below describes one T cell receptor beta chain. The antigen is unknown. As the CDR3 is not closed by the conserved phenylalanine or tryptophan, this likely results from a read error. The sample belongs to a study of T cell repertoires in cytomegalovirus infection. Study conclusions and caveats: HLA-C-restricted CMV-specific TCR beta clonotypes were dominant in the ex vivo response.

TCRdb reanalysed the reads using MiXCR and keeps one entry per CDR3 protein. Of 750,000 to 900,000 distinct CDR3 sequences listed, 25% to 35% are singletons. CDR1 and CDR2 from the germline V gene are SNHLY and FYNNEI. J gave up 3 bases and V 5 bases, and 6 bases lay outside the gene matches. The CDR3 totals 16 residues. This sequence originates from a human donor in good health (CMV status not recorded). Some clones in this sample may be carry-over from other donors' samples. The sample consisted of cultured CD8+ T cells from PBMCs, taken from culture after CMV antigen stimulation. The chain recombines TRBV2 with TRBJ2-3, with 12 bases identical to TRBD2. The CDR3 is CASSPSSGGATDTQYL. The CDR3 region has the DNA TGTGCCAGCAGTCCCTCTAGCGGGGGGGCAACAGATACGCAGTATTTA.